One and the same sample provided the 24 T cell receptor beta chains below, sequenced in a study of somatic mutations in cytotoxic T cells in rheumatoid arthritis. Measured with immunoSEQ multiplex PCR; TCRdb has only the in-frame clones, and not every one. The sample shows about 12,000 clones, around 83% of them seen only once. The source material was CD8+ T cells sorted from blood. The receptors come from a woman aged 55-69 years in good health.

This chain connects TRBV9 to TRBJ1-1; no reliable D call. V lost 0 bases and J 1 base, leaving 7 bases between the germline ends. Germline V lookup: CDR1 SGDLS, CDR2 YYNGEE. The CDR3 consists of 14 residues. CDR3 in amino acids: CASSVVNKNTEAFF. In DNA, the CDR3 is TGTGCCAGCAGCGTAGTTAACAAGAACACTGAAGCTTTCTTT.

The rearrangement links TRBV19 to TRBJ1-1; 9 positions agree with TRBD1. The CDR3 length is 15 residues. Germline CDR1 and CDR2: LNHDA and SQIVND (reference sequence). The junction had 5 bases not matched to a gene; V was cut back by 3 bases and J by 3 bases. The CDR3 DNA is TGTGCCAGTAGTATGTCGACAGGGGGGGACACTGAAGCTTTCTTT. This translates into CASSMSTGGDTEAFF.

This sequence joins TRBV28 and TRBJ2-5; 12 bases are a match to TRBD1. The tail of the sequence fits TRBJ2-7 better, so the J call may be wrong. This CDR3 is 17 amino acids long. Germline lookup yields CDR1 MDHEN and CDR2 SYDVKM. The CDR3 sequence: CASSSGTGGAPWAEQYF. The CDR3 nucleotides are TGTGCCAGCAGTTCCGGGACAGGGGGCGCCCCTTGGGCCGAGCAGTACTTC.

The rearrangement links TRBV10-3 to TRBJ2-2; 9 bases fit TRBD2. V shed 6 bases, J shed 5 bases, and the junction held 7 bases outside the gene matches. Germline CDR1 is ENHRY and CDR2 is SYGVKD. This CDR3 is 15 amino acids long. The CDR3 coding sequence is TGTGCCATCAGCACTATAGCGGGGGAAACCGGGGAGCTGTTTTTT. This sequence encodes CAISTIAGETGELFF.

The chain has TRBV14 and TRBJ2-7, with D possibly TRBD1 on 5 matching bases. The CDR3 spans 17 residues. Germline V gene data show CDR1 as SGHDN and CDR2 as FVKESK. V gave up 1 base and J gave up 5 bases, with 21 bases separating them. CDR3 nucleotides: TGTGCCAGCAGCCAAGGAAGCCAAGGTAGGGGCAGACACGAGCAGTACGTC. Protein product: CASSQGSQGRGRHEQYV.

The rearrangement links TRBV19 to TRBJ1-2; D gene unclear. The CDR3 length is 14 residues. V lost 5 bases to trimming and J lost 1 base, with 11 bases between them. Germline values: CDR1 LNHDA, CDR2 SQIVND (reference sequence). CDR3 DNA sequence: TGTGCCAGTAGTCTTTTACAGCTTAACTATGGCTACACCTTC. Encoded protein: CASSLLQLNYGYTF.

The rearrangement links TRBV7-6 to TRBJ1-1; D is uncertain. Trimming took 4 bases from V and 7 from J, leaving 13 bases between them. CDR3 size: 13 residues. Looked up from germline, CDR1 is SGHVS and CDR2 is FNYEAQ. The CDR3 DNA follows: TGTGCCAGCAGCTACACCGAGGGATTTGAAGCTTTCTTT. As protein: CASSYTEGFEAFF.

DNA for the CDR3: TGTGCCAGCAGCGTAGGAGACAGCCAAGAGACCCAGTACTTC. Its translation is CASSVGDSQETQYF. The rearrangement links TRBV9 to TRBJ2-5, with D perhaps matching TRBD1 (5 bases). The CDR3 length is 14 residues. Germline CDR1 is SGDLS and CDR2 is YYNGEE. V gave up 0 bases and J gave up 1 base, with 7 bases separating them.

Within the sample, this clone is large. The genes are TRBV13 and TRBJ2-7; TRBD2 might be the D (5 bases). Germline CDR1 reads PRHDT; CDR2 reads FYEKMQ (reference sequence). With 5 bases removed from V and 5 bases from J, the gap between germline ends came to 13 bases. The CDR3 covers 13 residues. Here the CDR3 reads CASSTGLANEQYV. The CDR3 DNA follows: TGTGCCAGCAGCACCGGACTGGCAAACGAGCAGTACGTC.

V is TRBV14 and J is TRBJ2-5, with D maybe TRBD2 (5 bases). The CDR3 is made up of 15 amino acids. Trimming removed 4 bases at V and 4 bases at J, with 16 bases between. Looked up from germline, CDR1 is SGHDN and CDR2 is FVKESK. The CDR3 spells CASSPGIMIVETQYF. CDR3 nucleotides: TGTGCCAGCAGCCCCGGGATCATGATAGTAGAGACCCAGTACTTC.

Here the CDR3 reads CASAAGQNYEQYV. The DNA for the CDR3 is TGTGCCAGCGCCGCGGGACAGAACTACGAGCAGTACGTC. J is TRBJ2-7 and V is TRBV6-1, with a tentative D call TRBD1 (7 bases). Germline CDR1 MNHNS, CDR2 SASEGT. V was cut by 8 bases and J by 3 bases, with 14 bases left in between. The CDR3 consists of 13 residues.

The sample holds one count of this clone. The chain recombines TRBV5-6 with TRBJ2-3; 8 nucleotides match TRBD2. V dropped 0 bases and J dropped 0; count of bases not matched to a gene: 6. This CDR3 has 17 residues. Germline CDR1 and CDR2: SGHDT and YYEEEE. The CDR3 reads CASSLGSTGGSTDTQYF. CDR3 sequence (DNA): TGTGCCAGCAGCTTGGGTTCGACGGGGGGGAGCACAGATACGCAGTATTTT.

A single count supports this clone. The CDR3 DNA reads TGTGCCAGCAGTGTATCGGACAGGGACTATGGCTACACCTTC. It specifies CASSVSDRDYGYTF. V is TRBV6-5 and J is TRBJ1-2; 8 positions match TRBD1. V gave up 5 bases and J gave up 3 bases; unmatched junction bases: 5. The germline V gene has CDR1 MNHEY and CDR2 SVGAGI. This CDR3 has 14 amino acids.

This chain links TRBV5-1 with TRBJ2-1, with D perhaps TRBD1 (6 bases). The CDR3 is made up of 14 amino acids. Per the germline V gene, CDR1 is SGHRS and CDR2 is YFSETQ. Trimming shortened V by 3 bases and J by 5 bases, and 12 bases separated the two germline ends. CDR3: CASSWTDLNNEQFF. The CDR3 DNA reads TGCGCCAGCAGCTGGACAGACCTAAACAATGAGCAGTTCTTC.

The genes are TRBV11-2 and TRBJ2-3; perhaps TRBD2 as D (6 bases). V was cut by 5 bases and J by 3 bases, with 12 bases left in between. Germline values: CDR1 SGHAT, CDR2 FQNNGV. The CDR3 runs to 14 residues. In DNA form, the CDR3 reads TGTGCCAGCAGCGGGACTTATGGGACAGATACGCAGTATTTT. It translates to CASSGTYGTDTQYF.

This chain joins TRBV7-6 and TRBJ2-5; D unresolved. The CDR3 is made up of 13 amino acids. The germline gives CDR1 SGHVS, CDR2 FNYEAQ. V was shortened by 5 bases and J by 5 bases, with 12 bases between the two germline ends. CDR3 in DNA: TGTGCCAGCAGCCTAACGCAGGTCGAGACCCAGTACTTC. Its translation is CASSLTQVETQYF.

The gene calls are TRBV7-9 and TRBJ1-1, with D perhaps matching TRBD1 (5 bases). Trimming stripped 6 bases from V and 0 bases from J, with 17 bases between. The CDR3 runs to 16 residues. The germline CDR1 and CDR2 sequences are SEHNR and FQNEAQ (reference sequence). The CDR3 is CASSEGGGAMNTEAFF. Written as DNA, the CDR3 is TGTGCCAGCAGTGAAGGTGGCGGGGCGATGAACACTGAAGCTTTCTTT.

This CDR3 reads CASSVDGTAYNEQFF. The CDR3 nucleotides read TGTGCCAGCAGCGTAGATGGGACAGCCTACAATGAGCAGTTCTTC. The gene calls are TRBV9 and TRBJ2-1, with TRBD1 matching over 7 bases. The CDR3 runs to 15 residues. V gave up 0 bases and J gave up 2 bases; unmatched junction bases: 2. Germline V CDR1 and CDR2: SGDLS, YYNGEE.

J is TRBJ2-3 and V is TRBV11-2; 12 bases are a match to TRBD2. The junction had 11 bases not matched to a gene; V was cut back by 5 bases and J by 5 bases. CDR1 is SGHAT and CDR2 is FQNNGV in the germline V gene. CDR3 length: 17 amino acids. The CDR3 loop reads CASSRNPTSGGIDTQYF. CDR3 in DNA: TGTGCCAGCAGCCGAAACCCGACTAGCGGGGGTATAGATACGCAGTATTTT.

The chain carries TRBV5-1 and TRBJ1-4; 9 bases align to TRBD1. The length of the CDR3 is 19 residues. Trimming took 0 bases from V and 0 from J; bases not matched to a gene: 9. Germline CDR1 reads SGHRS; CDR2 reads YFSETQ. CDR3 bases: TGCGCCAGCAGCTTGGTCGGGACAGGGAGCCCTGCAACTAATGAAAAACTGTTTTTT. Translated: CASSLVGTGSPATNEKLFF.

This chain links TRBV5-1 with TRBJ2-1; D not certain. The germline V gene encodes CDR1 SGHRS and CDR2 YFSETQ. V was pared by 3 bases and J by 14 bases, with 9 bases between. This CDR3 has 10 amino acids. The CDR3 spells CASSSHVEFF. CDR3 nucleotide sequence: TGCGCCAGCAGCTCACACGTCGAGTTCTTC.

This chain connects TRBV7-3 to TRBJ1-5; tentative D call: TRBD1 (6 bases). V was cut by 0 bases and J by 7 bases, with 10 bases left in between. CDR1 SGHTA and CDR2 FQGTGA come from the germline V gene. This CDR3 is built from 14 residues. The CDR3 here is CASSLTGGAQPQHF. The CDR3 DNA follows: TGTGCCAGCAGCTTAACGGGGGGGGCGCAGCCCCAGCATTTT.

Only a few counts were recorded for this clone. The V and J genes are TRBV29-1 and TRBJ1-1; D might be TRBD1 (6 bases). Germline V CDR1 and CDR2: SQVTM, ANQGSEA. This CDR3 has 13 residues. The V end lost 4 bases, the J end lost 1 base, and 10 bases lay between the germline ends. DNA of the CDR3: TGCAGCGTTGGGTCAGGGGCGAACACTGAAGCTTTCTTT. Residues: CSVGSGANTEAFF.

The chain recombines TRBV7-9 with TRBJ2-1; 12 bases line up with TRBD2. V lost 5 bases, J lost 6 bases, and 8 bases stayed unmatched. This CDR3 has 16 amino acids. Germline CDR1 and CDR2: SEHNR and FQNEAQ (reference sequence). CDR3 sequence: CASSEPSGGAFNEQFF. In nucleotides, the CDR3 is TGTGCCAGCAGCGAACCTAGCGGGGGGGCCTTCAATGAGCAGTTCTTC.